The 25 T cell receptor beta chains reported below all come from one sample, sequenced in a study of cytomegalovirus exposure and HLA in healthy donors. The study ran its PCR with 60 Vbeta and 13 Jbeta primers. Repertoires were generated with immunoSEQ multiplex PCR, while TCRdb's copy carries only in-frame clones and drops some. This sample carries tens of thousands of clones, 76% of them seen once, and the ten largest clones take roughly 4.8%. Sequenced sample: PBMCs. These TCRs come from a man aged 25 to 45 in good health and CMV-seropositive.

The chain joins TRBV2 to TRBJ1-4; 12 positions agree with TRBD1. V shed 6 bases, J shed 7 bases, and the junction held 6 bases outside the gene matches. Germline CDR1 SNHLY, CDR2 FYNNEI. The CDR3 consists of 15 residues. CDR3 loop: CASRGQGAMGEKLFF. CDR3 nucleotides: TGTGCCAGCAGGGGACAGGGGGCGATGGGTGAAAAACTGTTTTTT.

This rearrangement joins TRBV5-1 to TRBJ2-2; D is unclear. The V and J ends lost 6 bases and 0 bases respectively, with 9 bases between them. Germline V lookup: CDR1 SGHRS, CDR2 YFSETQ. This CDR3 is 14 amino acids long. For the CDR3, the DNA is TGCGCCAGCAAGCAGGTCCCGAACACCGGGGAGCTGTTTTTT. It codes for CASKQVPNTGELFF. Complete variable domain (other parts from reference TRBV5-1 and TRBJ2-2): KAGVTQTPRYLIKTRGQQVTLSCSPISGHRSVSWYQQTPGQGLQFLFEYFSETQRNKGNFPGRFSGRQFSNSRSEMNVSTLELGDSALYLCASKQVPNTGELFFGEGSRLTVL.

V and J are TRBV2 and TRBJ2-1, with a weak D call TRBD1 (5 bases). Germline-derived CDR1 and CDR2 are SNHLY and FYNNEI. V dropped 3 bases and J dropped 14 bases, with 17 bases sitting between them. The CDR3 consists of 13 residues. The CDR3 bases are TGTGCCAGCAGTGACACCTTGGGGCAGAAGGAGTTCTTC. As protein: CASSDTLGQKEFF.

The V and J genes are TRBV6-6 and TRBJ1-1, with D uncertain. The V and J ends lost 5 bases and 5 bases respectively, with 6 bases between them. The CDR3 covers 11 residues. Germline CDR1 and CDR2: MNHNY and SVGAGI (reference sequence). CDR3 sequence: CASSPKTEAFF. The CDR3 nucleotides are TGTGCCAGCAGTCCTAAGACTGAAGCTTTCTTT.

This clone was seen a few times. The J gene is TRBJ1-2, the V gene TRBV28; D is possibly TRBD1 (6 bases). V was cut by 5 bases and J by 8 bases, with 18 bases left in between. The CDR3 extends over 14 amino acids. From germline, CDR1 is MDHEN and CDR2 SYDVKM. The CDR3 DNA reads TGTGCCAGCAGTCACCCCAACAGGGTAAGAGGCTACACCTTC. Its protein product is CASSHPNRVRGYTF.

V gene TRBV6-5 combines with J gene TRBJ2-5; 8 bases are a match to TRBD2. Germline V gene lookup returns CDR1 MNHEY and CDR2 SVGAGI. The CDR3 totals 13 residues. The V segment lost 7 bases and the J segment 4 bases; nucleotides outside the gene matches: 5. CDR3 DNA sequence: TGTGCCAGCAACGGGGGGGGTAGAGAGACCCAGTACTTC. Translating gives CASNGGGRETQYF.

The chain employs TRBV11-1 and TRBJ1-1; unclear D gene. The CDR3 totals 15 residues. Trimming took off 4 bases at V and 1 base at J, with 13 bases between the two ends. Germline loops: CDR1 SGHAT, CDR2 FQDESV (reference sequence). CDR3 sequence: CASSSSGKWNTEAFF. In nucleotides, the CDR3 is TGTGCCAGCAGCTCTAGTGGCAAATGGAACACTGAAGCTTTCTTT.

In its sample, this clone was seen many times. V usage is TRBV4-1 and J usage is TRBJ2-3, with D maybe TRBD2 (5 bases). The CDR3 totals 14 residues. In germline, CDR1 is MGHRA, CDR2 YSYEKL. The V end lost 4 bases, the J end lost 2 bases, and 10 bases lay between the germline ends. Written as DNA, the CDR3 is TGCGCCAGCAGCCCTGGCCGGGACACAGATACGCAGTATTTT. Protein sequence: CASSPGRDTDTQYF.

The V gene is TRBV16, the J gene TRBJ2-1; unclear D gene. The CDR3 has 13 amino acids. Trimming cost V 3 bases and J 0 bases, with 3 bases left between them. The germline gives CDR1 KGHSY, CDR2 FQNENV. The CDR3 DNA follows: TGTGCCAGCAGCCATCACTCCTACAATGAGCAGTTCTTC. Translating it yields CASSHHSYNEQFF.

This clone was recorded only once. The chain uses TRBV5-1 and TRBJ2-2; no firm D call. The CDR3 runs 12 residues. The V and J ends lost 0 bases and 6 bases respectively, with 3 bases between them. Germline loops: CDR1 SGHRS, CDR2 YFSETQ. In DNA form, the CDR3 reads TGCGCCAGCAGCTTGGTATCCGGGGAGCTGTTTTTT. As protein: CASSLVSGELFF.

The chain joins TRBV27 to TRBJ2-5; 8 nucleotides line up with TRBD1. The CDR3 covers 13 residues. Unmatched junction bases numbered 4, after V lost 6 bases and J lost 4 bases. Germline V gene lookup returns CDR1 MNHEY and CDR2 SMNVEV (reference sequence). CDR3 amino acids: CASSTGQGETQYF. The DNA for the CDR3 is TGTGCCAGCAGCACCGGACAGGGAGAGACCCAGTACTTC.

The chain has TRBV7-9 and TRBJ2-7; 9 positions match TRBD1. The length of the CDR3 is 12 residues. Germline CDR1 SEHNR, CDR2 FQNEAQ (reference sequence). Trimming at V came to 3 bases and at J to 7 bases, leaving 1 base not matched to a gene. CDR3 residues: CASSLDRGEQYV. The CDR3 nucleotides read TGTGCCAGCAGCTTGGACAGGGGAGAGCAGTACGTC.

CDR3 coding DNA: TGTGCCAGCAGCTCATCGGGACAGGGTGTACCCCAGCATTTT. Amino acids: CASSSSGQGVPQHF. The V gene is TRBV7-9, the J gene TRBJ1-5; TRBD1 agrees at 9 bases. The V gene's germline CDR1 is SEHNR and CDR2 FQNEAQ (reference sequence). The CDR3 spans 14 residues. V was pared by 4 bases and J by 10 bases, with 8 bases of the junction left unmatched.

The chain is built from TRBV4-2 and TRBJ2-1; 15 bases are shared with TRBD2. Germline V CDR1 and CDR2: LGHNA, YNFKEQ. There are 16 residues in the CDR3. V shed 4 bases and J 4 bases; nucleotides not matched to a gene: 2. This CDR3 is CASSRGLAGGYNEQFF. The CDR3 coding sequence is TGTGCCAGCAGCCGTGGACTAGCGGGAGGGTACAATGAGCAGTTCTTC.

This chain uses TRBV18 with TRBJ2-5, with 8 bases that match TRBD2. V trimming: 6 bases; J trimming: 7 bases; junction bases outside the gene matches: 7. Germline CDR1 KGHSH, CDR2 LQKENI. The CDR3 totals 13 residues. The DNA of the CDR3 is TGTGCCAGCTCCCAGTGGCGGGAGGTGACCCAGTACTTC. It codes for CASSQWREVTQYF.

The gene calls are TRBV2 and TRBJ1-4; a weak D match, TRBD1 (5 bases). Trimming stripped 6 bases from V and 8 bases from J, with 7 bases between. Germline CDR1 reads SNHLY; CDR2 reads FYNNEI. The CDR3 totals 11 residues. The CDR3 DNA is TGTGCCAGCAGGACAGCAGAAAAACTGTTTTTT. Translated, it gives CASRTAEKLFF.

This clone is medium-sized. The gene calls are TRBV6-5 and TRBJ2-1; no firm D call. Germline loops: CDR1 MNHEY, CDR2 SVGAGI. This CDR3 spans 13 amino acids. Trimming removed 4 bases at V and 1 base at J, with 5 bases between. The CDR3 loop is CASSSKSYNEQFF. The CDR3 DNA is TGTGCCAGCAGTTCAAAATCCTACAATGAGCAGTTCTTC.

The CDR3 sequence is CASSLGTRSYEQYF. The CDR3 DNA reads as TGTGCCAGCAGCTTGGGGACTAGGTCTTACGAGCAGTACTTC. This sequence joins TRBV5-4 and TRBJ2-7; 7 positions match TRBD2. The V segment lost 0 bases and the J segment 4 bases; nucleotides outside the gene matches: 4. This CDR3 is 14 amino acids long. Germline V gives CDR1 SGHNT, CDR2 YYREEE (reference sequence).

The V gene is TRBV19, the J gene TRBJ1-2; D unclear. The CDR3 is made up of 15 amino acids. In germline, CDR1 is LNHDA, CDR2 SQIVND (reference sequence). V was clipped by 5 bases and J by 4 bases, with 17 bases between them. CDR3 DNA: TGTGCCAGTAGTTCGACACTTCAACGGGGCTATGGCTACACCTTC. This encodes CASSSTLQRGYGYTF.

The sample holds a few counts of this clone. The genes are TRBV15 and TRBJ1-4; a weak D match, TRBD1 (5 bases). This CDR3 has 13 amino acids. Trimming removed 7 bases at V and 5 bases at J, with 11 bases between. The germline CDR1 and CDR2 sequences are LNHNV and YYDKDF (reference sequence). The CDR3 is CATNKRGNEKLFF. As DNA, the CDR3 is TGTGCCACCAATAAGCGGGGGAATGAAAAACTGTTTTTT.

J is TRBJ1-4 and V is TRBV29-1; TRBD1 matches at 11 bases. The CDR3 runs 14 residues. V lost 5 bases to trimming and J lost 7 bases; unmatched junction nucleotides: 6. Germline-derived CDR1 and CDR2 are SQVTM and ANQGSEA. For the CDR3, the DNA is TGCAGCGTTCGGACAGGGGGCGCGAGTGAAAAACTGTTTTTT. Translating it yields CSVRTGGASEKLFF.

CDR3 in DNA: TGTGCCAGCAGCTCGGAGACTAGCGGGTGGACATCCTACAATGAGCAGTTCTTC. Translation: CASSSETSGWTSYNEQFF. The rearrangement joins TRBV9 to TRBJ2-1; 10 bases are shared with TRBD2. The CDR3 spans 18 residues. Per the germline V gene, CDR1 is SGDLS and CDR2 is YYNGEE. With V trimmed by 4 bases and J by 1 base, 11 bases remained unmatched.

The chain uses TRBV2 and TRBJ2-1, with unresolved D. V lost 2 bases and J lost 14, with 19 bases in between. The germline V gene has CDR1 SNHLY and CDR2 FYNNEI. CDR3 length: 14 amino acids. The CDR3 loop reads CASSESVHRLNKFF. The CDR3 DNA sequence: TGTGCCAGCAGTGAATCTGTACATCGACTTAACAAGTTCTTC.

The chain recombines TRBV9 with TRBJ1-3; D uncertain. The CDR3 is made up of 13 amino acids. The germline V and J ends were trimmed by 5 bases and 4 bases, with 10 bases remaining between them. The V gene's germline CDR1 is SGDLS and CDR2 YYNGEE. Here the CDR3 DNA reads TGTGCCAGCAGGGGAGGGTCAGGAAACACCATATATTTT. Translated: CASRGGSGNTIYF.

This clone has a single count. This sequence joins TRBV4-2 and TRBJ2-3; 7 nucleotides line up with TRBD2. The ends lost 1 base at V and 2 bases at J; junction bases unmatched: 0. The CDR3 consists of 14 residues. Germline V gene sequence: CDR1 LGHNA, CDR2 YNFKEQ. The CDR3 sequence is CASSQGLATDTQYF. In DNA form, the CDR3 reads TGTGCCAGCAGCCAAGGACTAGCCACAGATACGCAGTATTTT.